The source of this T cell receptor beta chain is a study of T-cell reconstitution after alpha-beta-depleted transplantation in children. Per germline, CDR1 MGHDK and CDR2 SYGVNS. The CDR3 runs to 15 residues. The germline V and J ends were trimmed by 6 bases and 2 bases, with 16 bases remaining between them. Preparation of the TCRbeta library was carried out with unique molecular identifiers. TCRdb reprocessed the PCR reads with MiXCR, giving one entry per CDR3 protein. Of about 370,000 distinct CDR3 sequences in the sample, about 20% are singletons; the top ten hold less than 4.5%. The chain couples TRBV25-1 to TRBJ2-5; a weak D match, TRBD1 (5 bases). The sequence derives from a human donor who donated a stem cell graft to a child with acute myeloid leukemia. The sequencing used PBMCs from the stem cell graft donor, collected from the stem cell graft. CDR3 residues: CASSGEDSKQETQYF. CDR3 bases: TGTGCCAGCAGCGGTGAAGACAGTAAACAAGAGACCCAGTACTTC.